One T cell receptor beta chain is described in this entry. These data come from a study of identifying expanded T cells in peripheral blood. With 4 bases removed from V and 8 bases from J, the gap between germline ends came to 12 bases. This CDR3 spans 13 amino acids. Germline values: CDR1 SGHTA, CDR2 FQGNSA. The data were produced by immunoSEQ multiplex PCR, yet TCRdb's version contains in-frame clones alone and is incomplete. This repertoire shows about 53,000 clones, approximately 80% found once; its top ten account for more than 15%. The sequencing sample was made of blood. The genes are TRBV7-2 and TRBJ2-4; D gene ambiguous. The clonotype originates from a person aged 18 to 70 in good health. CDR3 residues: CASSSLTRDIQYF. CDR3 in DNA: TGTGCCAGCAGCTCCCTTACCCGGGACATTCAGTACTTC.